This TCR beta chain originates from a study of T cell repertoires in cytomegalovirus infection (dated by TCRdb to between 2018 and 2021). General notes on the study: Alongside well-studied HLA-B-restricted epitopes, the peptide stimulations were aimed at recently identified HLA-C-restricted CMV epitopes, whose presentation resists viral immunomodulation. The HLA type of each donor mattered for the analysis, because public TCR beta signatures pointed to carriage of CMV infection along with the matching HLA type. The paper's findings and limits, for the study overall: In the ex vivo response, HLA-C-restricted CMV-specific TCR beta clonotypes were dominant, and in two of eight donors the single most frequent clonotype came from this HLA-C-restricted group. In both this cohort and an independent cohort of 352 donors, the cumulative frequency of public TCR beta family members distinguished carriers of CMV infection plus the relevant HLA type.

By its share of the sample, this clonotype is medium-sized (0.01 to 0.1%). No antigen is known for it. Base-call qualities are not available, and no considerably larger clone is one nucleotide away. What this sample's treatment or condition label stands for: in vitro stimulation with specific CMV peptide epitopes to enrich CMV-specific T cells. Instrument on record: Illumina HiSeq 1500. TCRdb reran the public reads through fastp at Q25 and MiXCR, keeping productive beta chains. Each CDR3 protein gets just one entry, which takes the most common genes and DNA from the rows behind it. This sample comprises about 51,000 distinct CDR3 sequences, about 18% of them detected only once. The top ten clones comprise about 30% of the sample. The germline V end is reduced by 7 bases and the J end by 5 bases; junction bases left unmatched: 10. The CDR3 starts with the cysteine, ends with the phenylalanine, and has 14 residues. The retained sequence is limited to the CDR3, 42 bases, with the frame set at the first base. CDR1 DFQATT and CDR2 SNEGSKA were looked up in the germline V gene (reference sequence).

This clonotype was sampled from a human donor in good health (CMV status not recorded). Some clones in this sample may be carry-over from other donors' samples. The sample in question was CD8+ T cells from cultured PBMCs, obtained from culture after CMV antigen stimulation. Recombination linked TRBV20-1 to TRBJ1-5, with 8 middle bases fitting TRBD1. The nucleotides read TGCAGTGTCCCGGACAGGGTGGTCGATCAGCCCCAGCATTTT. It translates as CSVPDRVVDQPQHF.